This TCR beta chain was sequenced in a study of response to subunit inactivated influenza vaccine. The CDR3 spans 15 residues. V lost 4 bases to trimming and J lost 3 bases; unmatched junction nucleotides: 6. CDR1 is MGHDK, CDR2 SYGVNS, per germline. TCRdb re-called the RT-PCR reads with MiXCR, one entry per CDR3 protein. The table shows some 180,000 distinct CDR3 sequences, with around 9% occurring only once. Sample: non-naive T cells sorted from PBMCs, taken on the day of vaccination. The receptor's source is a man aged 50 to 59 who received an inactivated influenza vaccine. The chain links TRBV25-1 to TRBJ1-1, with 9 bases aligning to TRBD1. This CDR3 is CASSGYRGRDTEAFF. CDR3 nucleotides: TGTGCCAGCAGTGGGTACAGGGGGCGGGACACTGAAGCTTTCTTT. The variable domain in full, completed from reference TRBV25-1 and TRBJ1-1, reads EADIYQTPRYLVIGTGKKITLECSQTMGHDKMYWYQQDPGMELHLIHYSYGVNSTEKGDLSSESTVSRIRTEHFPLTLESARPSHTSQYLCASSGYRGRDTEAFFGQGTRLTVV.